Presented here are 24 T cell receptor beta chains from one specimen sequenced in a study of cytomegalovirus exposure and HLA in healthy donors. The method was immunoSEQ multiplex PCR; TCRdb's version includes in-frame clones alone and lacks a portion of them. The profile shows roughly 140,000 clones, more than 85% of them singletons. The material sequenced was PBMCs. These receptors originate from a man younger than 35 in good health and CMV-seronegative.

The chain has TRBV7-3 and TRBJ2-3, with unresolved D. The V end lost 5 bases, the J end lost 3 bases, and 12 bases lay between the germline ends. The CDR3 consists of 14 residues. Germline CDR1 is SGHTA and CDR2 is FQGTGA. The CDR3 reads CASSLGAPTDTQYF. For the CDR3, the DNA is TGTGCCAGCAGCCTAGGAGCCCCGACAGATACGCAGTATTTT.

The rearrangement links TRBV4-1 to TRBJ2-3, with D tentatively TRBD2 (6 bases). The CDR3 is 17 amino acids. Germline V CDR1 and CDR2: MGHRA, YSYEKL. Trimming took off 0 bases at V and 4 bases at J, with 17 bases between the two ends. CDR3 DNA sequence: TGCGCCAGCAGCCAAGATCCGTTTCCAGCGGGTCCAGATACGCAGTATTTT. Encoded protein: CASSQDPFPAGPDTQYF.

The J gene is TRBJ2-3, the V gene TRBV5-1; possibly TRBD2 for D (5 bases). Trimming took off 1 base at V and 0 bases at J, with 21 bases between the two ends. The germline gives CDR1 SGHRS, CDR2 YFSETQ. This CDR3 spans 19 amino acids. DNA for the CDR3: TGCGCCAGCAGCTTGACGCGGGCCTCGAGGCTGAGAAGCACAGATACGCAGTATTTT. This sequence encodes CASSLTRASRLRSTDTQYF.

This chain joins TRBV19 and TRBJ2-7; tentatively, D is TRBD1 (6 bases). The CDR3 has 15 residues. Per the germline V gene, CDR1 is LNHDA and CDR2 is SQIVND (reference sequence). Trimming took 3 bases from V and 2 from J, leaving 14 bases between them. CDR3 in DNA: TGTGCCAGTAGTATGGGAGACAGGAACCCCTACGAGCAGTACTTC. Translation gives CASSMGDRNPYEQYF.

This chain links TRBV18 with TRBJ1-1, with D possibly being TRBD1 (6 bases). Trimming left V 2 bases short and J 0 bases short, with 10 bases between. The length of the CDR3 is 15 residues. Germline V gives CDR1 KGHSH, CDR2 LQKENI. CDR3 sequence (DNA): TGTGCCAGCTCACCAATCGGACAGTTGAACACTGAAGCTTTCTTT. Translating it yields CASSPIGQLNTEAFF.

The chain has TRBV6-5 and TRBJ1-1, with 8 bases identical to TRBD1. V was pared by 2 bases and J by 0 bases, with 2 bases of the junction left unmatched. Per the germline V gene, CDR1 is MNHEY and CDR2 is SVGAGI. The CDR3 sequence is 15 residues long. The CDR3 sequence is CASSYGDRLNTEAFF. CDR3 sequence (DNA): TGTGCCAGCAGTTACGGGGACAGGTTGAACACTGAAGCTTTCTTT.

This chain links TRBV10-2 with TRBJ2-7; TRBD1 aligns across 9 bases. The CDR3 spans 15 residues. Germline lookup yields CDR1 WSHSY and CDR2 SAAADI. Germline trimming cut 3 bases from V and 0 bases from J; bases unmatched to any gene: 3. CDR3 in DNA: TGCGCCAGCAGTGACGACAGGGGGAGCTCCTACGAGCAGTACGTC. It yields the protein CASSDDRGSSYEQYV.

The rearrangement uses TRBV2 and TRBJ1-6, with no clear D. CDR3 length equals 14 residues. Germline V gene sequence: CDR1 SNHLY, CDR2 FYNNEI. With 2 bases removed from V and 7 bases from J, the gap between germline ends came to 9 bases. The CDR3 protein is CASSERTGNSPLHF. The CDR3 bases are TGTGCCAGCAGTGAAAGGACGGGGAATTCACCCCTCCACTTT.

V and J are TRBV15 and TRBJ2-1; 7 bases agree with TRBD1. Trimming removed 1 base from V and 2 bases from J; junction bases left unmatched: 5. Germline lookup yields CDR1 LNHNV and CDR2 YYDKDF (reference sequence). The CDR3 runs to 16 residues. In DNA form, the CDR3 reads TGTGCCACCAGCAGAGTCCAGGGGGACCCCTACAATGAGCAGTTCTTC. This sequence encodes CATSRVQGDPYNEQFF.

The chain employs TRBV5-1 and TRBJ2-7; 8 bases align to TRBD1. The CDR3 length is 14 residues. J lost 0 bases, V lost 4 bases, and 3 bases had no gene match. From germline, CDR1 is SGHRS and CDR2 YFSETQ. The CDR3: CASSEGQASYEQYV. CDR3 bases: TGCGCCAGCAGCGAGGGACAGGCCTCCTACGAGCAGTACGTC.

The CDR3 spells CASSLSSSSGNTIYF. The CDR3 DNA reads TGTGCCAGCAGCCTTAGCTCAAGCTCTGGAAACACCATATATTTT. The chain couples TRBV7-9 to TRBJ1-3, with D hard to call. Germline loops: CDR1 SEHNR, CDR2 FQNEAQ (reference sequence). Between the trimmed V and J ends, which lost 5 bases and 0 bases, there was a span of 11 bases. The CDR3 has 15 amino acids.

V and J are TRBV5-8 and TRBJ2-7, with TRBD2 as a possible D gene (6 bases). CDR1 and CDR2 (germline): SGHTS, YDEGEE. The CDR3 spans 14 residues. V gave up 5 bases and J gave up 1 base, with 13 bases separating them. The CDR3 DNA reads TGTGCCAGCAGTCCCGCCGCGGGGTCCTACGAGCAGTACGTC. Protein product: CASSPAAGSYEQYV.

The chain is built from TRBV9 and TRBJ2-3; D remains ambiguous. The CDR3 covers 11 residues. Germline-derived CDR1 and CDR2 are SGDLS and YYNGEE. Trimming cost V 2 bases and J 5 bases, with 3 bases left between them. DNA of the CDR3: TGTGCCAGCAGCGTCGGAGATACGCAGTATTTT. It is translated as CASSVGDTQYF.

This chain connects TRBV25-1 to TRBJ2-2; 10 bases line up with TRBD1. The germline gives CDR1 MGHDK, CDR2 SYGVNS. After removal of 6 bases from V and 6 bases from J, the junction contained 1 base not matched to a gene. The CDR3 consists of 13 residues. The CDR3 loop reads CASRTGGAGELFF. In DNA, the CDR3 is TGTGCCAGCAGGACAGGGGGCGCCGGGGAGCTGTTTTTT.

V usage is TRBV19 and J usage is TRBJ1-1, with unresolved D. V was cut by 1 base and J by 0 bases, with 6 bases left in between. The length of the CDR3 is 14 residues. The germline CDR1 and CDR2 sequences are LNHDA and SQIVND (reference sequence). The CDR3: CASSIGGVNTEAFF. The CDR3 bases are TGTGCCAGTAGTATAGGGGGAGTGAACACTGAAGCTTTCTTT. The whole variable domain, remainder taken from reference TRBV19 and TRBJ1-1, is DGGITQSPKYLFRKEGQNVTLSCEQNLNHDAMYWYRQDPGQGLRLIYYSQIVNDFQKGDIAEGYSVSREKKESFPLTVTSAQKNPTAFYLCASSIGGVNTEAFFGQGTRLTVV.

V is TRBV28 and J is TRBJ1-1; the D gene is possibly TRBD1 (6 bases). The germline V and J ends were trimmed by 6 bases and 5 bases, with 16 bases remaining between them. Per the germline V gene, CDR1 is MDHEN and CDR2 is SYDVKM. The CDR3 has 14 residues. CDR3: CASRQTGIGTEAFF. The CDR3 nucleotides are TGTGCCAGCAGGCAAACAGGGATTGGGACTGAAGCTTTCTTT.

The chain recombines TRBV6-5 with TRBJ2-3; D is ambiguous. The length of the CDR3 is 14 residues. Per the germline V gene, CDR1 is MNHEY and CDR2 is SVGAGI. Between the trimmed V and J ends, which lost 2 bases and 1 base, there was a span of 7 bases. The CDR3 protein is CASSYLDRTDTQYF. The CDR3 region has the DNA TGTGCCAGCAGTTACCTAGATCGCACAGATACGCAGTATTTT.

Regarding this clone: One junction end disagrees with the germline gene, perhaps due to a read error. The chain uses TRBV2 and TRBJ2-7, with a tentative D call TRBD1 (6 bases). The CDR3 length is 12 residues. Looked up from germline, CDR1 is SNHLY and CDR2 is FYNNEI. The CDR3, as DNA: TGTGCCAGCAGTGCGACCTACAGGGTGCTGGACTTC. Its translation is CASSATYRVLDF.

This sequence joins TRBV27 and TRBJ2-7; 10 bases match TRBD1. CDR3 length: 15 residues. After removal of 5 bases from V and 6 bases from J, the junction contained 10 bases not matched to a gene. Germline values: CDR1 MNHEY, CDR2 SMNVEV (reference sequence). As DNA, the CDR3 is TGTGCCAGCAGTCCCGCGGGCGGGACAGGGGTCGAGCAGTACTTC. Its protein product is CASSPAGGTGVEQYF.

V usage is TRBV25-1 and J usage is TRBJ2-1; D is perhaps TRBD1 (5 bases). The CDR3 spans 14 residues. Looked up from germline, CDR1 is MGHDK and CDR2 is SYGVNS. V lost 3 bases and J lost 6, with 12 bases in between. This chain's CDR3 is CASSDSGPGNEQFF. Written as DNA, the CDR3 is TGTGCCAGCAGTGACTCAGGGCCGGGCAATGAGCAGTTCTTC.

The chain links TRBV20-1 to TRBJ1-4; D is uncertain. Trimming pared 6 bases from V and 4 bases from J, leaving 3 bases between. Germline V lookup: CDR1 DFQATT, CDR2 SNEGSKA (reference sequence). This CDR3 is 10 amino acids long. The CDR3 DNA is TGCAGTGCCCGTAATGAAAAACTGTTTTTT. This sequence encodes CSARNEKLFF.

This clone was observed a single time. The chain employs TRBV2 and TRBJ2-5; 11 bases line up with TRBD1. From germline, CDR1 is SNHLY and CDR2 FYNNEI. This CDR3 comprises 15 residues. Trimming removed 7 bases from V and 4 bases from J; junction bases left unmatched: 8. The CDR3 region is CASMTDRGRGETQYF. CDR3 DNA: TGTGCCAGCATGACGGACAGGGGGCGCGGAGAGACCCAGTACTTC.

In this sample, this clone turned up once. This chain joins TRBV27 and TRBJ2-5; TRBD1 matches at 8 bases. Trimming removed 4 bases from V and 5 bases from J; junction bases left unmatched: 9. This CDR3 is 15 amino acids long. Germline V gene sequence: CDR1 MNHEY, CDR2 SMNVEV (reference sequence). CDR3 residues: CASSSGTGRGETQYF. CDR3 nucleotide sequence: TGTGCCAGCAGTTCCGGGACAGGTCGTGGGGAGACCCAGTACTTC.

J is TRBJ1-1 and V is TRBV10-3; D is undetermined. Germline V CDR1 and CDR2: ENHRY, SYGVKD. This CDR3 is built from 15 residues. Trimming removed 0 bases from V and 1 base from J, with 9 bases in between. The CDR3 spells CAISESTMGNTEAFF. DNA for the CDR3: TGTGCCATCAGTGAGTCGACTATGGGGAACACTGAAGCTTTCTTT.